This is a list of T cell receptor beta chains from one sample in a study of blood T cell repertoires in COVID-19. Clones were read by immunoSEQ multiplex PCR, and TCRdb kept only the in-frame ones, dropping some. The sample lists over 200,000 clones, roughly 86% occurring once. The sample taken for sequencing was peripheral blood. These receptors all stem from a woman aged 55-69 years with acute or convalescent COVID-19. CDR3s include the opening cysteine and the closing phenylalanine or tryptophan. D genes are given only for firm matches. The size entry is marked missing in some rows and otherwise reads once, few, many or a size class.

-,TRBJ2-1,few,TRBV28,TGTGCCAGCAGTTCAAGCTGGACTACCTACAATGAGCAGTTCTTC,CASSSSWTTYNEQFF
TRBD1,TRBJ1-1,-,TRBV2,TGTGCCAGGGACCAGGGACAGGGTCAACTGGCCACTGAAGCTTTCTTT,CARDQGQGQLATEAFF
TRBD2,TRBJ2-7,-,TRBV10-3,TGTGCCATCAGTGCAACTAGCGGGGGGGCCTCCTACGAGCAGTACTTC,CAISATSGGASYEQYF
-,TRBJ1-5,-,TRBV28,TGTGCCAGCAGTACCCCAACCGGGACAAATAGCAATCAGCCCCAGCATTTT,CASSTPTGTNSNQPQHF
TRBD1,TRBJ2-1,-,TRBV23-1,TGCGCCAGCAGTAGCCGTGGGACAGCTAAATACAATGAGCAGTTCTTC,CASSSRGTAKYNEQFF
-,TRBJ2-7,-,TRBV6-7,TGTGCCAGCAGCGACCAGGAGCGGTTCCCGACCCCCGGCGAGCAGTACTTC,CASSDQERFPTPGEQYF
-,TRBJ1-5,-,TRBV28,TGTGCCAGCGGTGACAGATACAATCAGCCCCAGCATTTT,CASGDRYNQPQHF
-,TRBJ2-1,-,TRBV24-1,TGTGCCACCAGTGATTGGGGAGATGGCAATGAGCAGTTCTTC,CATSDWGDGNEQFF
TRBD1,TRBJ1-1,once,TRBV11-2,TGTGCCAGCAGCTTAGATCTCAACAGGGGGCGCCCGGGCACTGAAGCTTTCTTT,CASSLDLNRGRPGTEAFF
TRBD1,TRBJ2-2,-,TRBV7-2,TGTGCCAGCAGCTCGGGACAGGCGTTTGGCGGGGAGCTGTTTTTT,CASSSGQAFGGELFF
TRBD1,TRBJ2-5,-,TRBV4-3,TGCGCCAGCAGCCGACAGGGGCGAGAGACCCAGTACTTC,CASSRQGRETQYF
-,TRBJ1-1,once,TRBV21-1,TGTGCCAGCATAGGGGACACTGAAGCTTTCTTT,CASIGDTEAFF
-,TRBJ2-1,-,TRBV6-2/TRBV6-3,TGTGCCAGCAGTTCCTACCGGGAGACCCACAATGAGCAGTTCTTC,CASSSYRETHNEQFF
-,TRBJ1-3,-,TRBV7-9,TGTGCCAGCAGCACCGCTTCACAGGGCTCTGGAAACACCATATATTTT,CASSTASQGSGNTIYF
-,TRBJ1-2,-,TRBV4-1,TGCGCCAGCAGCCAAGATCCGAGACAGAAAAACTATGGCTACACCTTC,CASSQDPRQKNYGYTF
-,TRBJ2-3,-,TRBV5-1,TGCGCCAGCAGCTTGGGCGGGCCCGCGGATACGCAGTATTTT,CASSLGGPADTQYF
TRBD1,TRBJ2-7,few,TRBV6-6,TGTGCCAGCAGCAATACCGGGACAGGGACCTACGAGCAGTACTTC,CASSNTGTGTYEQYF
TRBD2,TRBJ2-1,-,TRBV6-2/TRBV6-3,TGTGCCAGCAGCTCATGGACTAGCGGTAATGAGCAGTTCTTC,CASSSWTSGNEQFF
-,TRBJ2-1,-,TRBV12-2,TGTGCAAGTCGCTTAGCCGGGACAGCGATAAACTCCTACAATGAGCAGTTCTTC,CASRLAGTAINSYNEQFF
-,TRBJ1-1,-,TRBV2,TGTGCCAGCCCCAGGAGGGGTGGGACTGAAGCTTTCTTT,CASPRRGGTEAFF
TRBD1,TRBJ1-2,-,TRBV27,TGTGCCAGCAGTTTTAACAGGGGTGACTATGGCTACACCTTC,CASSFNRGDYGYTF
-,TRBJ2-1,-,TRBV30,TGTGCCTGGAGTGTAGTGGCGGGGTGGTACAATGAGCAGTTCTTC,CAWSVVAGWYNEQFF
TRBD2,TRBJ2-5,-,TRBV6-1,TGTGCCAGCAGTGAGGGGTGGGGGGGTCAAGAGACCCAGTACTTC,CASSEGWGGQETQYF
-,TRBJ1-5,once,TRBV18,TGTGCCAGCTCACCACCCTCCCTCGTAAATCAGCCCCAGCATTTT,CASSPPSLVNQPQHF
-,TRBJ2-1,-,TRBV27,TGTGCCAGCAGTAAACTAGGTTACAATGAGCAGTTCTTC,CASSKLGYNEQFF
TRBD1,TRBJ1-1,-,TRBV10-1,TGCGCCAGCAGTGATCGACAGGGCATGAGCACTGAAGCTTTCTTT,CASSDRQGMSTEAFF
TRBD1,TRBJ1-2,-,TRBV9,TGTGCCAGCAGCAGGACAGGGGGTAACTATGGCTACACCTTC,CASSRTGGNYGYTF
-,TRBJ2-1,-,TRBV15,TGTGCCACCAGCAGAGATCTCCCTCTAGCAGGCTCCTACAATGAGCAGTTCTTC,CATSRDLPLAGSYNEQFF
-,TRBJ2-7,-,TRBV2,TGTGCCAGCGGGGCAGGAAGGTTTCCCTACGAGCAGTACTTC,CASGAGRFPYEQYF
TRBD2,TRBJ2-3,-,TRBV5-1,TGCGCCAGCAGCTTGGGAGCGGGAGGTAGTATGTTTGGCACAGATACGCAGTATTTT,CASSLGAGGSMFGTDTQYF
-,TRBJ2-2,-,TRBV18,TGTGCCAGCTCACCACCGTCCAGGAACACCGGGGAGCTGTTTTTT,CASSPPSRNTGELFF
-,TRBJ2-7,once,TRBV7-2,TGTGCCAGCAGCTCCTCATCCCACGGGATCCCATCCTACGAGCAGTACTTC,CASSSSSHGIPSYEQYF
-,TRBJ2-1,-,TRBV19,TGTGCCAGTAGTATAACCCCAGGCTACAATGAGCAGTTCTTC,CASSITPGYNEQFF
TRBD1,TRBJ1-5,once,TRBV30,TGTGCCTGGAGTACCAGGACAGGGGTGCTACATAGAAGCAATCAGCCCCAGCATTTT,CAWSTRTGVLHRSNQPQHF
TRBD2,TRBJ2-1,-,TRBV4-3,TGCGCCAGCAGCCAAGTTATCTCTCGGCTAGCGGAATCCTACAATGAGCAGTTCTTC,CASSQVISRLAESYNEQFF
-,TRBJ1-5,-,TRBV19,TGTGCCAGTAGTTTAATCACCTCGACAGCTAGCAATCAGCCCCAGCATTTT,CASSLITSTASNQPQHF
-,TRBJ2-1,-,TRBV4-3,TGCGCCAGCAGCCAAGGTAGTTGGACTCCCTTGGGGAATGAGCAGTTCTTC,CASSQGSWTPLGNEQFF
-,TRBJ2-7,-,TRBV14,TGTGCCAGCAGCCAAGATTCGTTTTTGAGACAGCATCCAACCTACGAGCAGTACTTC,CASSQDSFLRQHPTYEQYF
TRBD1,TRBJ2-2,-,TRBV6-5,TGTGCCGCCACCGGACAGGCGAACACCGGGGAGCTGTTTTTT,CAATGQANTGELFF
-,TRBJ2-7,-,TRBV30,TGTGCCTGGAGTGTCAACAGGGAGTACGAGCAGTACTTC,CAWSVNREYEQYF
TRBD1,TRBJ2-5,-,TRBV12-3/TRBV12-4,TGTGCCAGCAAATCAGGGACAGAAGAGACCCAGTACTTC,CASKSGTEETQYF
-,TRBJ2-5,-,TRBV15,TGTGCCACCAGCAGAAAGATGTGGGACACGGGGCAAGAGACCCAGTACTTC,CATSRKMWDTGQETQYF
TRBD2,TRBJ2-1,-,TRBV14,TGTGCCAGCAGCCAAGTGGAGGGACTAGCGGCTTACAATGAGCAGTTCTTC,CASSQVEGLAAYNEQFF
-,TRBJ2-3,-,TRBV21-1,TGTGCCAGCAGCAAAACGGGCGAGCGGGCCACAGATACGCAGTATTTT,CASSKTGERATDTQYF
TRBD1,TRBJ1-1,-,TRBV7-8,TGTGCCAGCAGCTCCTTCGGGACAGGATTCGCTGAAGCTTTCTTT,CASSSFGTGFAEAFF
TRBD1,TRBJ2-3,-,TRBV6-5,TGTGCCAGCAGCTGGGGCCGGGACAGGGTACGGACGCAGTATTTT,CASSWGRDRVRTQYF
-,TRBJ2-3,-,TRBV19,TGTGCCAGTAGTATAAGTGGCAATTCAGATACGCAGTATTTT,CASSISGNSDTQYF
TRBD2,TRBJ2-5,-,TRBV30,TGTGCCTGGAGCTCGGGACTAGCGGGGAGGGGAACCCAGTACTTC,CAWSSGLAGRGTQYF
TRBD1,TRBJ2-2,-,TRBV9,TGTGCCAGCAGCGTAGAAGGGGGCCCGGTCGGGGAGCTGTTTTTT,CASSVEGGPVGELFF
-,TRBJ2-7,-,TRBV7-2,TGTGCCAGCAGCTTATCGTGGGGCGATTACGAGCAGTACTTC,CASSLSWGDYEQYF
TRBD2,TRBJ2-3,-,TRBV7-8,TGTGCCAGCAGCCCTGGGACTATTCGCACAGATACGCAGTATTTT,CASSPGTIRTDTQYF
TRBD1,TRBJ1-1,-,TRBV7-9,TGTGCCAGCAGCCATCAGGGACAGGGTGAAGCTTTCTTT,CASSHQGQGEAFF
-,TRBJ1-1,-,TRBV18,TGTGCCAGCTCACCACCCAATGTCTATCCATCCGGGAACACTGAAGCTTTCTTT,CASSPPNVYPSGNTEAFF